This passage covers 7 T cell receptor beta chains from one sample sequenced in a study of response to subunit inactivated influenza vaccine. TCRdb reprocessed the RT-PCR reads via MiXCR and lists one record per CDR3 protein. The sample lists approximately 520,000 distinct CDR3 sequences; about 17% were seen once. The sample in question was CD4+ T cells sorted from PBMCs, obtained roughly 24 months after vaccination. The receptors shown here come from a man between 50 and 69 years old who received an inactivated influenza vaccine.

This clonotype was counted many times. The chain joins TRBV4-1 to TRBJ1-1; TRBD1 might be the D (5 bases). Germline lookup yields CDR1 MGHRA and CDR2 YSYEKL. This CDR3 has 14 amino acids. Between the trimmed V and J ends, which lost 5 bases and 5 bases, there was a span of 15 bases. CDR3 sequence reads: CASSNGQFRTEAFF. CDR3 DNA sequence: TGCGCCAGCAGCAACGGACAATTCAGAACTGAAGCTTTCTTT.

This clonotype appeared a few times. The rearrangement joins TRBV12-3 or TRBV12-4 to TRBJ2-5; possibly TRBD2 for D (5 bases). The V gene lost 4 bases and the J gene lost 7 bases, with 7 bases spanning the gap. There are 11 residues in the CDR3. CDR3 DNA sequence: TGTGCCAGCAGTTCAGGAGGGACCCAGTACTTC. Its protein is CASSSGGTQYF.

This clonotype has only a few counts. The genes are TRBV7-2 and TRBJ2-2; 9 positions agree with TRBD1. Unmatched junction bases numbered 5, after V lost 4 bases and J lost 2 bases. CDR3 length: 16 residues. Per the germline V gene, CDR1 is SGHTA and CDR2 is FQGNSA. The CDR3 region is CASSSRTGVNTGELFF. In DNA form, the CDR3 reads TGTGCCAGCAGCTCAAGGACAGGGGTCAACACCGGGGAGCTGTTTTTT.

The chain's CDR3 is CASSPKKRAYNEQFF. As DNA, the CDR3 is TGTGCCAGCTCACCAAAGAAGCGGGCCTACAATGAGCAGTTCTTC. V is TRBV18 and J is TRBJ2-1, with D perhaps matching TRBD2 (6 bases). V lost 2 bases and J 2 bases, leaving 10 bases between the germline ends. Germline lookup yields CDR1 KGHSH and CDR2 LQKENI. The CDR3 contains 15 residues.

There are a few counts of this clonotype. DNA of the CDR3: TGTGCCAGCTCACTCGCGACCAGGGGGAGCTCCTACGAGCAGTACTTC. Residues: CASSLATRGSSYEQYF. V usage is TRBV18 and J usage is TRBJ2-7, with 7 bases that match TRBD1. The CDR3 is 16 residues long. J lost 0 bases, V lost 4 bases, and 9 bases had no gene match. Germline CDR1 KGHSH, CDR2 LQKENI.

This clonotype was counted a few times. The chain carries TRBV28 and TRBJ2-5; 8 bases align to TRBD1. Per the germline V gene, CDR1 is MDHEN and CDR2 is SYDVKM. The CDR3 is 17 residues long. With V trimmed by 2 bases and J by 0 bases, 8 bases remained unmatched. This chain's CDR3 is CASSLPGTGLYQETQYF. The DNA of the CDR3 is TGTGCCAGCAGTTTACCTGGGACAGGACTGTACCAAGAGACCCAGTACTTC.

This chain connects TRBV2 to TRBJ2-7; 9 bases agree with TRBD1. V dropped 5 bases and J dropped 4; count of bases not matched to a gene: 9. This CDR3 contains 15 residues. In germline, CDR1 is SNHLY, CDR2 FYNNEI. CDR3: CASSIGTGLWYEQYF. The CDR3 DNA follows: TGTGCCAGCAGTATAGGGACAGGGCTTTGGTACGAGCAGTACTTC.